Sequencing of this TCR beta chain was carried out in a study of PD-L1 blockade in urothelial cancer. Synthetic TCR analog templates were spiked into each PCR. Assay used: immunoSEQ multiplex PCR; TCRdb lists only in-frame clones, some missing. The table lists more than 90,000 clones, approximately 90% of them singletons. Time point reported: peripheral blood 6 weeks after treatment start. Locally advanced or metastatic urothelial carcinoma was present in patients. With 3 bases removed from V and 0 bases from J, the gap between germline ends came to 12 bases. The germline V gene encodes CDR1 SGDLS and CDR2 YYNGEE. The CDR3 is 15 residues long.

The receptor's source is a man between 60 and 75 years old with urothelial cancer. The chain recombines TRBV9 with TRBJ1-2; a weak D match, TRBD1 (5 bases). Sequencing used PBMCs, obtained around atezolizumab (anti-PD-L1) treatment. The CDR3 nucleotides are TGTGCCAGCAGCGCGGCGGGGGTAACTAACTATGGCTACACCTTC. It yields the protein CASSAAGVTNYGYTF.